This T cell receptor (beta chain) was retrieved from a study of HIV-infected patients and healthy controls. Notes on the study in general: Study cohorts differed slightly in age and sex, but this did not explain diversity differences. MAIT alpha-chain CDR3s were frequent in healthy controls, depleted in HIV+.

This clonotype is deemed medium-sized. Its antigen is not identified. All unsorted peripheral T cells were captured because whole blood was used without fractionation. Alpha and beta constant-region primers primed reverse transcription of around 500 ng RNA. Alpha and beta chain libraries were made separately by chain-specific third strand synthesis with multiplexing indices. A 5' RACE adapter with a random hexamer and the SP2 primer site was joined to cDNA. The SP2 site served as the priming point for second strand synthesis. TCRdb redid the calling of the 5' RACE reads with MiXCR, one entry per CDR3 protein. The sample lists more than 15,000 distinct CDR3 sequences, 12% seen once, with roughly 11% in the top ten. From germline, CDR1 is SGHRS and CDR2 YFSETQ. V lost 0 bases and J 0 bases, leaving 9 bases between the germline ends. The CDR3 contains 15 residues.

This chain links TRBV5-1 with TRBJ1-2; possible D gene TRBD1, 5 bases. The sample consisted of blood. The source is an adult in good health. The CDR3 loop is CASSLVGDPNYGYTF. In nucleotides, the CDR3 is TGCGCCAGCAGCTTGGTGGGGGATCCTAACTATGGCTACACCTTC.